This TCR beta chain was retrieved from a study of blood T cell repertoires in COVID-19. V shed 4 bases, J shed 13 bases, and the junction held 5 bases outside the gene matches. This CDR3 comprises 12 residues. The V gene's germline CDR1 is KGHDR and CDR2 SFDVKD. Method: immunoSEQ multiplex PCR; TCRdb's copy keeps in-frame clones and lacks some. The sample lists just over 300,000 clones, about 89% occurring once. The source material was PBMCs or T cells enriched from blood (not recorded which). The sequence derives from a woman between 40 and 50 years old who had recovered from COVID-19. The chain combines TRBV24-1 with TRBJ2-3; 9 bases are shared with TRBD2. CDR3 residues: CATSDPGLAKYF. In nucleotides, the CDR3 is TGTGCCACCAGTGACCCCGGACTAGCGAAGTATTTT.